Sequencing of this TCR beta chain was carried out in a study of blood T cell repertoires in COVID-19. Across the whole study: COVID-19 samples from acute and convalescent phases originated in the United States, Italy and Spain. The cDNA or gDNA used as material had been derived from T cells, B-cell-depleted T cells, or PBMCs.

J gave up 4 bases and V 6 bases, and 6 bases lay outside the gene matches. The CDR3 is 16 amino acids. Germline CDR1 and CDR2: MNHEY and SMNVEV (reference sequence). Original processing methods: By means of reference gene primer amplification, nucleated cell counts were estimated. The repertoire was sequenced with immunoSEQ multiplex PCR; TCRdb's copy has only in-frame clones and lacks some. The DNA gave D and trimming, while V, J and clone size come from that table. Among roughly 80,000 clones listed, around four fifths were seen once. This receptor was obtained from a woman aged 55-70 years with acute or convalescent COVID-19. Sequencing was done on a sample of peripheral blood. The rearrangement links TRBV27 to TRBJ1-6; 10 bases align to TRBD1. CDR3 region: CASSRQGAFYNSPLHF. The CDR3 DNA reads TGTGCCAGCAGCAGACAGGGGGCCTTTTATAATTCACCCCTCCACTTT.